Shown below are 24 T cell receptor beta chains from a single sample sequenced in a study of blood T cell repertoires in COVID-19. Data came from immunoSEQ multiplex PCR; TCRdb stores just in-frame clones and leaves some out. Altogether roughly 300,000 clones are present, more than 70% being singletons, with the ten largest covering about 8%. Sequenced material: peripheral blood. The receptor set was obtained from a woman aged 50 to 65 who had recovered from COVID-19.

The chain links TRBV5-6 to TRBJ1-2; no reliable D call. The V gene's germline CDR1 is SGHDT and CDR2 YYEEEE. V lost 5 bases and J 0 bases, leaving 14 bases between the germline ends. The CDR3 has 15 amino acids. In DNA form, the CDR3 reads TGTGCCAGCAGGTCCCGACTGCGAGCTAACTATGGCTACACCTTC. Protein: CASRSRLRANYGYTF.

This clone was counted a single time. V is TRBV6-2 or TRBV6-3 and J is TRBJ2-1; 7 positions match TRBD1. The germline CDR1 and CDR2 sequences are MNHEY and SVGEGT. This CDR3 is 14 amino acids long. The junction had 9 bases not matched to a gene; V was cut back by 6 bases and J by 7 bases. CDR3 amino acids: CASSRGKIGNEQFF. CDR3 coding DNA: TGTGCCAGCAGCAGGGGGAAGATTGGGAATGAGCAGTTCTTC.

Written as DNA, the CDR3 is TGCGCCAGCAGCTCGGGACACGGGTCTGGAAACACCATATATTTT. Translation gives CASSSGHGSGNTIYF. This chain links TRBV5-1 with TRBJ1-3; possibly TRBD1 for D (6 bases). Germline-derived CDR1 and CDR2 are SGHRS and YFSETQ. V was shortened by 3 bases and J by 1 base, with 11 bases between the two germline ends. The CDR3 contains 15 residues.

The chain is built from TRBV19 and TRBJ1-5, with D tentatively TRBD1 (5 bases). V was clipped by 4 bases and J by 1 base, with 5 bases between them. Germline values: CDR1 LNHDA, CDR2 SQIVND (reference sequence). The CDR3 spans 13 residues. In DNA form, the CDR3 reads TGTGCCAGTAGTAAGGGGAGCAATCAGCCCCAGCATTTT. Its protein is CASSKGSNQPQHF. Variable domain in full (rest from reference TRBV19 and TRBJ1-5): DGGITQSPKYLFRKEGQNVTLSCEQNLNHDAMYWYRQDPGQGLRLIYYSQIVNDFQKGDIAEGYSVSREKKESFPLTVTSAQKNPTAFYLCASSKGSNQPQHFGDGTRLSIL.

Only one count was recorded for this clone. The chain uses TRBV30 and TRBJ2-3; a weak D match, TRBD1 (5 bases). Germline CDR1 reads GTSNPN; CDR2 reads SVGIG (reference sequence). This CDR3 contains 15 residues. The V end lost 3 bases, the J end lost 2 bases, and 15 bases lay between the germline ends. CDR3 amino acids: CAWRWGRGLTDTQYF. The CDR3 region has the DNA TGTGCCTGGAGATGGGGTAGGGGTCTCACAGATACGCAGTATTTT.

The rearrangement uses TRBV28 and TRBJ2-3, with TRBD2 matching 10 bases. With 7 bases clipped from V and 6 bases from J, the junction kept 10 bases outside the gene matches. The CDR3 length is 15 residues. Germline CDR1 MDHEN, CDR2 SYDVKM. The CDR3 spells CASTDLAGVSDTQYF. As DNA, the CDR3 is TGTGCCAGCACTGATCTAGCGGGAGTTTCGGATACGCAGTATTTT.

The chain is built from TRBV27 and TRBJ1-2; possibly TRBD1 for D (5 bases). Between the trimmed V and J ends, which lost 8 bases and 9 bases, there was a span of 31 bases. The germline V gene encodes CDR1 MNHEY and CDR2 SMNVEV (reference sequence). The CDR3 is 17 amino acids. In nucleotides, the CDR3 is TGTGCCAGCTCGCGATTGGCGGGGGTAGAGGCCCGCAGAAGCTACACCTTC. Protein product: CASSRLAGVEARRSYTF.

The V and J genes are TRBV5-8 and TRBJ1-2, with D possibly matching TRBD1 (5 bases). The V end lost 4 bases, the J end lost 8 bases, and 12 bases lay between the germline ends. Germline V lookup: CDR1 SGHTS, CDR2 YDEGEE. The CDR3 has 12 residues. CDR3 sequence (DNA): TGTGCCAGCAGCATGGGGACGGGAGGCTACACCTTC. This translates into CASSMGTGGYTF.

The rearrangement links TRBV5-6 to TRBJ2-3, with D uncertain. Germline loops: CDR1 SGHDT, CDR2 YYEEEE. V lost 0 bases, J lost 5 bases, and 10 bases lay in between. This CDR3 contains 14 residues. The chain's CDR3 is CASSLGASGDTQYF. CDR3 DNA sequence: TGTGCCAGCAGCTTGGGTGCCTCGGGAGATACGCAGTATTTT.

This chain uses TRBV28 with TRBJ1-2; D is uncertain. Germline-derived CDR1 and CDR2 are MDHEN and SYDVKM. This CDR3 region has 14 residues. V lost 7 bases to trimming and J lost 4 bases, with 16 bases between them. CDR3 protein: CASTGSSIFYGYTF. The CDR3 bases are TGTGCCAGCACGGGGAGCTCGATATTCTATGGCTACACCTTC.

J is TRBJ2-5 and V is TRBV10-3, with 8 bases that match TRBD1. V gave up 0 bases and J gave up 4 bases; unmatched junction bases: 1. The CDR3 is 14 residues long. Germline V gives CDR1 ENHRY, CDR2 SYGVKD. The CDR3: CAISESTGVETQYF. The CDR3 region has the DNA TGTGCCATCAGTGAGTCGACAGGGGTAGAGACCCAGTACTTC.

This clone appeared once. This chain uses TRBV4-3 with TRBJ1-5; D may be TRBD1 (5 bases). Trimming pared 0 bases from V and 7 bases from J, leaving 10 bases between. CDR1 is LGHNA and CDR2 is YSLEER in the germline V gene. This CDR3 comprises 14 residues. CDR3 in amino acids: CASSQDLRGQPQHF. CDR3 bases: TGCGCCAGCAGCCAAGATCTAAGGGGCCAGCCCCAGCATTTT.

This clone has a single count. The gene calls are TRBV7-2 and TRBJ1-6; D gene ambiguous. The CDR3 covers 16 residues. The ends were cut back, 5 bases at V and 6 bases at J, with 17 bases in the middle. Germline V CDR1 and CDR2: SGHTA, FQGNSA. The CDR3 bases are TGTGCCAGCAGCCCGTTCAAGTTTGATAGTAATTCACCCCTCCACTTT. Its translation: CASSPFKFDSNSPLHF.

The table lists this clone with a few counts. V gene TRBV4-3 combines with J gene TRBJ2-7, with TRBD2 matching over 7 bases. Trimming cost V 4 bases and J 2 bases; bases outside gene matches: 8. In germline, CDR1 is LGHNA, CDR2 YSLEER. CDR3 length: 15 residues. CDR3 loop: CASSPESGTTYEQYF. In DNA, the CDR3 is TGCGCCAGCAGCCCCGAAAGCGGGACTACCTACGAGCAGTACTTC.

The chain has TRBV5-1 and TRBJ2-7, with TRBD2 matching 7 bases. The ends lost 0 bases at V and 6 bases at J; junction bases unmatched: 9. Germline V lookup: CDR1 SGHRS, CDR2 YFSETQ. The CDR3 is 15 residues long. In DNA form, the CDR3 reads TGCGCCAGCAGCTTGGCCGGACTAGGGCCCTCCGAGCAGTACTTC. Its protein product is CASSLAGLGPSEQYF.

There are a few counts of this clone. The chain carries TRBV7-2 and TRBJ1-6, with 9 bases aligning to TRBD1. With 8 bases clipped from V and 9 bases from J, the junction kept 17 bases outside the gene matches. Looked up from germline, CDR1 is SGHTA and CDR2 is FQGNSA. The CDR3 is 17 amino acids. The CDR3 DNA is TGTGCCAGCCTCCACACACAGGGGGCAATCTTCATTTCACCCCTCCACTTT. Translated: CASLHTQGAIFISPLHF.

This chain connects TRBV13 to TRBJ2-2, with 8 positions matching TRBD1. The CDR3 runs to 19 residues. Germline V gives CDR1 PRHDT, CDR2 FYEKMQ (reference sequence). The junction had 19 bases not matched to a gene; V was cut back by 4 bases and J by 6 bases. The CDR3, as DNA: TGTGCCAGCAGCTCTACCCTTAAGCGGTGGACAGGGAAGGCCGGGGAGCTGTTTTTT. Amino acid sequence: CASSSTLKRWTGKAGELFF.

The chain is built from TRBV6-2 or TRBV6-3 and TRBJ2-7, with a possible D match to TRBD2 (5 bases). V was pared by 2 bases and J by 6 bases, with 8 bases between. Germline loops: CDR1 MNHEY, CDR2 SVGEGT. There are 12 residues in the CDR3. CDR3 amino acids: CASSYPSPEQYF. The DNA of the CDR3 is TGTGCCAGCAGTTACCCTAGCCCCGAGCAGTACTTC.

This clone was observed a handful of times. The CDR3 sequence is CASSVAELPGELFF. CDR3 sequence (DNA): TGTGCCAGCAGCGTAGCCGAGCTTCCCGGGGAGCTGTTTTTT. The chain couples TRBV9 to TRBJ2-2; no clear D. Trimming took 0 bases from V and 6 from J, leaving 9 bases between them. This CDR3 region has 14 residues. Germline CDR1 is SGDLS and CDR2 is YYNGEE. Supplemented by reference TRBV9 and TRBJ2-2, the full variable domain reads DSGVTQTPKHLITATGQRVTLRCSPRSGDLSVYWYQQSLDQGLQFLIQYYNGEERAKGNILERFSAQQFPDLHSELNLSSLELGDSALYFCASSVAELPGELFFGEGSRLTVL.

This chain joins TRBV12-2 and TRBJ2-5; the DNA was not used to check the table's D call, TRBD2. TRBV12-2 is noted as a pseudogene. The length of the CDR3 is 12 residues. CDR3 protein: CASRPIGETQYF. CDR3 coding DNA: TGTGCAAGTCGCCCAATCGGGGAGACCCAGTACTTC.

The V gene is TRBV28, the J gene TRBJ1-1, with 7 bases that match TRBD1. J gave up 1 base and V 5 bases, and 10 bases lay outside the gene matches. The CDR3 totals 16 residues. Germline assignment: CDR1 MDHEN and CDR2 SYDVKM. The CDR3 here is CASSPTPRGKNTEAFF. The CDR3 bases are TGTGCCAGCAGTCCAACCCCCAGGGGGAAGAACACTGAAGCTTTCTTT.

The V gene is TRBV28, the J gene TRBJ1-3; no clear D. The ends were cut back, 8 bases at V and 4 bases at J, with 18 bases in the middle. The CDR3 is 15 amino acids. Germline V gene data show CDR1 as MDHEN and CDR2 as SYDVKM. CDR3 protein: CASFSSGIAGNTIYF. Here the CDR3 DNA reads TGTGCCAGCTTTTCCTCAGGTATAGCGGGAAACACCATATATTTT.

A few counts support this clone. The gene calls are TRBV3-1 (or the pseudogene TRBV3-2) and TRBJ1-2; 10 nucleotides agree with TRBD1. This CDR3 comprises 15 residues. Looked up from germline, CDR1 is LGHDT and CDR2 is YNNKEL (reference sequence). Losses at the gene ends were 5 bases for V and 7 bases for J; bases not matched to a gene: 10. CDR3 sequence (DNA): TGTGCCAGCAGCAAAGGGGCGGGACAGGGGACTGGCTACACCTTC. Translating it yields CASSKGAGQGTGYTF.

The chain links TRBV10-2 to TRBJ2-1, with 7 bases matching TRBD2. Germline CDR1 is WSHSY and CDR2 is SAAADI. The V and J ends lost 4 bases and 4 bases, in that order; junction bases with no gene match: 4. This CDR3 is built from 14 residues. The CDR3 reads CASSVASGYNEQFF. Here the CDR3 DNA reads TGCGCCAGCAGTGTTGCTAGCGGATACAATGAGCAGTTCTTC.